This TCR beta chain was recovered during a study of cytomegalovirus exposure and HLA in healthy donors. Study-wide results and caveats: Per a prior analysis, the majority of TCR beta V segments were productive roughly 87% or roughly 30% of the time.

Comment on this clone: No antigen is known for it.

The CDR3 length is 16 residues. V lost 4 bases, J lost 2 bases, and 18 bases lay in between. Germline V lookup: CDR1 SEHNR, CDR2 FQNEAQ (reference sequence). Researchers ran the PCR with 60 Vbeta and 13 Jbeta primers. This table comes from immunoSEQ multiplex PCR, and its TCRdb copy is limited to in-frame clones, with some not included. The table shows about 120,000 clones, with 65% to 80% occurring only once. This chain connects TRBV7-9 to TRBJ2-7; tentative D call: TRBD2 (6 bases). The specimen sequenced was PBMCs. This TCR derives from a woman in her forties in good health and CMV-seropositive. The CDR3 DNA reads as TGTGCCAGCAGCTCGGGACGGGAGTTCCTTACCTACGAGCAGTACTTC. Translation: CASSSGREFLTYEQYF.